The clone carrying this TCR beta chain has ten or more counts. The entry originates in a study of T cells in Graves' hyperthyroidism and ophthalmopathy. It was RNA transcripts that yielded the amplified TCR beta CDR3 regions. HTBI primers drove first-round RT-PCR of the TCR CDR3. TCRdb ran MiXCR on the multiplex PCR reads and lists one entry per CDR3 protein. This sample has roughly 250,000 distinct CDR3 sequences, with about a sixth found just once. Germline V CDR1 and CDR2: SGHRS, YFSETQ. Trimming cost V 4 bases and J 9 bases; bases outside gene matches: 3. The CDR3 has 14 amino acids. The TCR comes from a woman aged 18-35 years with Graves' ophthalmopathy. The chain employs TRBV5-1 and TRBJ2-1, with 14 bases that match TRBD2. Source material: blood. The CDR3 is CASSQGLAGVEQFF. As DNA, the CDR3 is TGCGCCAGCAGCCAGGGACTAGCGGGGGTTGAGCAGTTCTTC. Combining the CDR3 with reference TRBV5-1 and TRBJ2-1 gives the whole variable domain KAGVTQTPRYLIKTRGQQVTLSCSPISGHRSVSWYQQTPGQGLQFLFEYFSETQRNKGNFPGRFSGRQFSNSRSEMNVSTLELGDSALYLCASSQGLAGVEQFFGPGTRLTVL.